This TCR beta chain was obtained from a study of blood T cell repertoires in COVID-19. The overall study: The analysed material was cDNA or gDNA that came from T cells, B-cell-depleted T cells, or PBMCs.

As handled by the study authors: Reference gene primer amplification gave nucleated cell count estimates. The data were produced by immunoSEQ multiplex PCR, yet TCRdb's version contains in-frame clones alone and is incomplete. From that table come the V and J calls and clone size; the DNA was used to work out D and trimming. The table includes about 280,000 clones, approximately 83% detected once. Sequenced sample: peripheral blood. The clonotype comes from a human donor in a cohort sampled during active COVID-19.

The CDR3 loop reads CASSYLLGPGYVPYTF. The CDR3, as DNA: TGTGCCAGCAGTTACCTCTTAGGCCCAGGCTATGTACCCTACACCTTC. The chain has TRBV6-7 and TRBJ1-2, with D uncertain. TRBV6-7 is an ORF, with its function uncertain. This CDR3 is built from 16 residues. Trimming shortened V by 2 bases and J by 10 bases, and 23 bases separated the two germline ends.